This T cell receptor beta chain was retrieved from a study of CDR3 diversity in severe acne. The ends lost 4 bases at V and 1 base at J; junction bases unmatched: 11. There are 17 residues in the CDR3. CDR1 and CDR2 (germline): SGHNT, YENEEA. TCRdb re-derived calls from the PCR reads in MiXCR, one entry per CDR3 protein. The sample records about 76,000 distinct CDR3 sequences, 45% to 65% being singletons. This clonotype was recorded once. The V call is TRBV11-3, the J call TRBJ2-5, with TRBD2 matching over 8 bases. Sequencing was performed on blood. The TCR sequence derives from a male donor in good health, without acne. This CDR3 is CASSSRTLAGSQETQYF. CDR3 in DNA: TGTGCCAGCAGCTCCCGGACCTTAGCGGGGTCCCAAGAGACCCAGTACTTC.